This T cell receptor (beta chain) was retrieved from a study of blood T cell repertoires in COVID-19. Per the authors' pipeline: Amplification of reference gene primers provided the estimated nucleated cell counts. Assay used: immunoSEQ multiplex PCR; TCRdb lists only in-frame clones, some missing. V, J and clone size reflect that table, while D and trimming were determined from the DNA. Of about 250,000 clones in the sample, around four fifths were seen once. The source of this sequence is a man aged 40-49 years with active or convalescent COVID-19. Input material: peripheral blood.

Here the CDR3 DNA reads TGTGCCAGCAGCATTGGACAGGGACCTTCCTACGAGCAGTACTTC. It translates to CASSIGQGPSYEQYF. The J gene is TRBJ2-7, the V gene TRBV7-9; 8 bases map to TRBD1. Germline CDR1 is SEHNR and CDR2 is FQNEAQ (reference sequence). The V segment lost 5 bases and the J segment 1 base; nucleotides outside the gene matches: 7. The CDR3 extends over 15 amino acids. The whole variable domain, filled in from reference TRBV7-9 and TRBJ2-7, reads DTGVSQNPRHKITKRGQNVTFRCDPISEHNRLYWYRQTLGQGPEFLTYFQNEAQLEKSRLLSDRFSAERPKGSFSTLEIQRTEQGDSAMYLCASSIGQGPSYEQYFGPGTRLTVT.